This is a list of T cell receptor beta chains from one sample in a study of T cells after yellow fever vaccination. TCRdb reanalysed the 5' RACE reads using MiXCR and keeps one entry per CDR3 protein. The data show 500,000 to 650,000 distinct CDR3 sequences, about 12% seen once. This specimen was PBMCs, taken on the day of the yellow fever booster vaccination. The source is a man in his thirties or forties who received the YFV17D yellow fever vaccine. CDR3s include the opening cysteine and the closing phenylalanine or tryptophan. The order of the fields is V gene, clone size, D gene, J gene, CDR3 protein, CDR3 DNA. D genes are given only for firm matches. Only some rows state a clone size, as once, few, many or a class for expanded clones.

>TRBV29-1|few|TRBD2|TRBJ2-5
CSVEELAGGETQYF
TGCAGCGTTGAAGAACTAGCGGGAGGTGAGACCCAGTACTTC
>TRBV14|.|.|TRBJ2-2
CASSQESGRRNTGELFF
TGTGCCAGCAGCCAAGAAAGTGGGAGAAGGAACACCGGGGAGCTGTTTTTT
>TRBV19|.|.|TRBJ1-5
CASSSQRTQPQHF
TGTGCCAGTAGTTCTCAGAGGACTCAGCCCCAGCATTTT
>TRBV5-1|few|.|TRBJ2-3
CASSRGQGLDTQYF
TGCGCCAGCAGCCGGGGCCAGGGTCTAGATACGCAGTATTTT
>TRBV16|few|.|TRBJ1-1
CASSPNAPGITEAFF
TGTGCCAGCAGCCCGAATGCGCCCGGGATCACTGAAGCTTTCTTT
>TRBV29-1|.|.|TRBJ2-7
CSVGTTTYEQYF
TGCAGCGTGGGGACAACAACCTACGAGCAGTACTTC
>TRBV27|.|.|TRBJ2-5
CASSFSGVQETQYF
TGTGCCAGCAGTTTTTCAGGGGTACAAGAGACCCAGTACTTC
>TRBV24-1|few|.|TRBJ2-1
CATSEWDLTTGQFF
TGTGCCACCAGTGAATGGGACCTAACTACGGGGCAGTTCTTC
>TRBV7-2|.|.|TRBJ1-3
CASSLPPGNTIYF
TGTGCCAGCAGCTTACCTCCGGGAAACACCATATATTTT
>TRBV7-9|many|.|TRBJ2-4
CASSSGALAKNIQYF
TGTGCCAGCAGCTCCGGGGCCTTAGCCAAAAACATTCAGTACTTC
>TRBV19|.|.|TRBJ2-1
CASSIEDHEQFF
TGTGCCAGTAGTATAGAGGATCATGAGCAGTTCTTC
>TRBV9|.|TRBD2|TRBJ2-3
CASSADSGRGGLTDTQYF
TGTGCCAGCAGCGCCGATAGCGGGCGTGGGGGTTTGACAGATACGCAGTATTTT
>TRBV2|.|TRBD2|TRBJ2-7
CASSQIGGGEQYF
TGTGCCAGCAGCCAAATCGGGGGGGGCGAGCAGTACTTC
>TRBV7-9|.|TRBD2|TRBJ2-3
CASSAHGTGTSPDTQYF
TGTGCCAGCAGCGCCCACGGGACCGGGACTAGTCCAGATACGCAGTATTTT
>TRBV20-1|few|.|TRBJ2-1
CSASLGARIGEQFF
TGCAGTGCTAGCTTGGGGGCAAGGATAGGTGAGCAGTTCTTC
>TRBV29-1|many|.|TRBJ2-7
CSVGGGEAYEQYF
TGCAGCGTTGGGGGCGGGGAAGCCTACGAGCAGTACTTC